The rows below give T cell receptor beta chains drawn from one sample of a study. TCRdb re-derived calls from the 5' RACE reads in MiXCR, one entry per CDR3 protein. The table lists approximately 42,000 distinct CDR3 sequences, over 25% of them singletons, with 3.7% in the top ten. Material: memory CD4+ T cells sorted from a lymph node. These receptors originate from a female donor with breast cancer. Each CDR3 is given with its conserved first and last residue. Each record gives: clone size, J gene, D gene, V gene, CDR3 DNA, CDR3 protein. D genes are given only for firm matches. Clone sizes are given selectively: once, few, many, or a class where the clone is expanded.

NA TRBJ1-1 NA TRBV5-5 TGTGCCAGCAGCTTGGATCTGAGGTCCACGGACACTGAAGCTTTCTTT CASSLDLRSTDTEAFF
many TRBJ2-7 TRBD2 TRBV27 TGTGCCAGCAGTTTACAGGGAGGGGACGAGCAGTACTTC CASSLQGGDEQYF
few TRBJ2-7 TRBD1 TRBV11-2 TGTGCCAGCAGCGCGGACAGGCTAACCTACGAGCAGTACTTC CASSADRLTYEQYF
NA TRBJ1-1 NA TRBV2 TGTGCCAGCAGTGAAGCGCCGGCTACGAACACTGAAGCTTTCTTT CASSEAPATNTEAFF
NA TRBJ1-4 NA TRBV15 TGTGCCACCAGCAGGGTAATGGGCAATGAAAAACTGTTTTTT CATSRVMGNEKLFF
NA TRBJ2-7 NA TRBV10-3 TGTGCCATCAGTGACTCTTCGAGCTCCTACGAGCAGTACTTC CAISDSSSSYEQYF
many TRBJ1-2 NA TRBV6-5 TGTGCCAGCAGAAAAAACTATGGCTACACCTTC CASRKNYGYTF
NA TRBJ2-3 NA TRBV12-3/TRBV12-4 TGTGCCAGCAGGAAAAGTGGAGGCACAGATACGCAGTATTTT CASRKSGGTDTQYF
NA TRBJ2-7 TRBD2 TRBV6-5 TGTGCCAGCAGTTACACCGGGACTAACACCTACGAGCAGTACTTC CASSYTGTNTYEQYF
few TRBJ2-1 TRBD2 TRBV6-1 TGTGCCAGCAGAGGGAGTCTAGCGGGTAACAATGAGCAGTTCTTC CASRGSLAGNNEQFF
NA TRBJ1-3 TRBD1 TRBV7-9 TGTGCCAGCAGCTTAAGACAGGGGACCGGAAACACCATATATTTT CASSLRQGTGNTIYF
NA TRBJ2-3 TRBD2 TRBV7-2 TGTGCCAGCAGCCTAAGCGGGAGGGCCACAGATACGCAGTATTTT CASSLSGRATDTQYF
few TRBJ2-5 TRBD2 TRBV29-1 TGCAGCGTTGATGGGGGAGGGCAAGAGACCCAGTACTTC CSVDGGGQETQYF
NA TRBJ2-3 NA TRBV18 TGTGCCAGCTCACCACCTACAGGGCATACAGATACGCAGTATTTT CASSPPTGHTDTQYF
NA TRBJ1-6 NA TRBV6-1 TGTGCCAGCAACAGACAGACATCAGATTCACCCCTCCACTTT CASNRQTSDSPLHF
few TRBJ2-7 NA TRBV4-3 TGCGCCAGCAGCCAAGTCGGGACAACGTCCTACGAGCAGTACTTC CASSQVGTTSYEQYF
NA TRBJ2-2 NA TRBV11-2 TGTGCCAGCAGCTTTGGGGGCTCGGGCCCCGGGGAGCTGTTTTTT CASSFGGSGPGELFF
NA TRBJ2-1 NA TRBV5-4 TGTGCCAGCAGCTTGGTGGATTTGAATGAGCAGTTCTTC CASSLVDLNEQFF
NA TRBJ2-1 TRBD2 TRBV7-3 TGTGCCAGCAGCCCCCAACTAGCGGGGGGCCCTCACAATGAGCAGTTCTTC CASSPQLAGGPHNEQFF
NA TRBJ2-7 NA TRBV20-1 TGCAGTGCCCCTCCGGCAGGGAATTCTGGCGAGCAGTACTTC CSAPPAGNSGEQYF
NA TRBJ1-6 NA TRBV30 TGTGCCTGGAGAAGGGACGGGTCACCCCTCCACTTT CAWRRDGSPLHF
NA TRBJ2-2 TRBD2 TRBV4-1 TGCGCCAGCAGCCAAGAAGGAATAGCGGCGGGAGCGGCCGGGGAGCTGTTTTTT CASSQEGIAAGAAGELFF
NA TRBJ1-6 NA TRBV6-5 TGTGCCAGCAGTTACACGACTTGGGGGGCCGATTCACCCCTCCACTTT CASSYTTWGADSPLHF
NA TRBJ1-5 TRBD1 TRBV6-5 TGTGCCAGCAGGGAGACAGGGGGGAATCAGCCCCAGCATTTT CASRETGGNQPQHF
medium-sized TRBJ1-4 TRBD1 TRBV29-1 TGCAGCGCTGGGGGACAGCTTAATGAAAAACTGTTTTTT CSAGGQLNEKLFF
few TRBJ2-1 NA TRBV27 TGTGCCAGCAGTTTATCGCCAACTGGGAATGAGCAGTTCTTC CASSLSPTGNEQFF
few TRBJ1-2 NA TRBV4-1 TGCGCCAGCAGCCAAGAGGGCGGAAACTATGGCTACACCTTC CASSQEGGNYGYTF
NA TRBJ1-1 NA TRBV4-2 TGTGCCAGCAGCCAACCAAAACGTGTCTCGTACACTGAAGCTTTCTTT CASSQPKRVSYTEAFF
few TRBJ2-5 NA TRBV29-1 TGCAGCGTTTCAGGCCACCAAGAGACCCAGTACTTC CSVSGHQETQYF
few TRBJ2-2 TRBD2 TRBV5-1 TGCGCCAGCAGCTTCAGGACTAGCGGGAGGGCTACCGGGGAGCTGTTTTTT CASSFRTSGRATGELFF
NA TRBJ2-3 TRBD2 TRBV29-1 TGCAGCGCTCTAGCGGGAGTGCGGGGTACGCAGTATTTT CSALAGVRGTQYF
few TRBJ1-1 NA TRBV29-1 TGCAGCGTTGTCCCCCGCGGGCAGGGCACTGAAGCTTTCTTT CSVVPRGQGTEAFF
NA TRBJ2-1 TRBD2 TRBV20-1 TGCAGTGCCCCATCGAGGGTGCGGGGGGGCAGGGAGCAGTTCTTC CSAPSRVRGGREQFF
NA TRBJ1-5 NA TRBV20-1 TGCAGTGCCAATCTCCTGGGGGAGGGAGGTCAGCCCCAGCATTTT CSANLLGEGGQPQHF
once TRBJ2-7 NA TRBV4-1 TGCGCCAGCTCTGGCGGGGAAAGCTACGAGCAGTACTTC CASSGGESYEQYF
few TRBJ2-7 NA TRBV12-3/TRBV12-4 TGTGCCAGCAGCCGCGGCCCGTACGAGCAGTACTTC CASSRGPYEQYF
many TRBJ2-1 TRBD2 TRBV9 TGTGCCAGCAGTGGAAACCGGGCTAGCGGGAGGAGTTCGAGCTCCTACAATGAGCAGTTCTTC CASSGNRASGRSSSSYNEQFF
NA TRBJ1-2 TRBD1 TRBV7-9 TGTGCCAGCAGCGACGGTCCAGGGGGTGACTATGGCTACACCTTC CASSDGPGGDYGYTF
NA TRBJ2-6 NA TRBV5-1 TGCGCCAGCAGGGATGGTGGGGCCAACGTCCTGACTTTC CASRDGGANVLTF
few TRBJ2-7 TRBD2 TRBV6-5 TGTGCCAGCCGAGGCCTAGCGGGAGACTACGAGCAGTACTTC CASRGLAGDYEQYF
many TRBJ2-2 NA TRBV27 TGTGCCAGCAGTTTACCCTCAACCGGGGAGCTGTTTTTT CASSLPSTGELFF
few TRBJ2-1 NA TRBV12-3/TRBV12-4 TGTGCCAGCAGTGTCACAGAGCAGTTCTTC CASSVTEQFF